Listed below are T cell receptor beta chains from one sample, sequenced in a study of blood T cell repertoires in COVID-19. Assay used: immunoSEQ multiplex PCR; TCRdb lists only in-frame clones, some missing. The sample gives tens of thousands of clones, 80% of which show up once; about 12% is in the top ten. Material: peripheral blood. The receptor set was obtained from a human donor in a cohort sampled during active COVID-19. Each CDR3 is given without its conserved first and last residue.

CDR3aa: ASSIWGQSYGYT; v_gene: TRBV4-2; j_gene: TRBJ1-2
CDR3aa: ASSSRGGGGYT; v_gene: TRBV4-3; j_gene: TRBJ1-2
CDR3aa: ASSYSRGNTQY; v_gene: TRBV6-2/TRBV6-3; j_gene: TRBJ2-3
CDR3aa: ASSFETSGYNEQF; v_gene: TRBV5-6; j_gene: TRBJ2-1
CDR3aa: ASSRQGGDQPQH; v_gene: TRBV6-5; j_gene: TRBJ1-5
CDR3aa: ASSQDSRYGYT; v_gene: TRBV6-2/TRBV6-3; j_gene: TRBJ1-2
CDR3aa: ASSYPTRTTGRASYEQY; v_gene: TRBV6-2/TRBV6-3; j_gene: TRBJ2-7
CDR3aa: ASSPMYEQY; v_gene: TRBV7-2; j_gene: TRBJ2-7
CDR3aa: ASRQAGGRAYEQY; v_gene: TRBV27; j_gene: TRBJ2-7
CDR3aa: ASSPFSLRHHGYT; v_gene: TRBV28; j_gene: TRBJ1-2
CDR3aa: ASSLGGTLNTEAF; v_gene: TRBV7-2; j_gene: TRBJ1-1
CDR3aa: ASSMNRGTEAF; v_gene: TRBV19; j_gene: TRBJ1-1
CDR3aa: ASSLAGTSTDTQY; v_gene: TRBV27; j_gene: TRBJ2-3
CDR3aa: ASSLSSPEAF; v_gene: TRBV11-3; j_gene: TRBJ1-1
CDR3aa: ASSARQSGQPQH; v_gene: TRBV7-9; j_gene: TRBJ1-5
CDR3aa: ASSLASGGVYEQY; v_gene: TRBV4-3; j_gene: TRBJ2-7
CDR3aa: ASSQVTGQGNEKLF; v_gene: TRBV4-2; j_gene: TRBJ1-4
CDR3aa: SASKLEGFHEQY; v_gene: TRBV20-1; j_gene: TRBJ2-7
CDR3aa: ASSAGVGSNQPQH; v_gene: TRBV5-5; j_gene: TRBJ1-5
CDR3aa: ASSAHRGDNSPLH; v_gene: TRBV6-2/TRBV6-3; j_gene: TRBJ1-6
CDR3aa: ASSRTGFGSPLH; v_gene: TRBV7-3; j_gene: TRBJ1-6
CDR3aa: ASSLARGDEQY; v_gene: TRBV5-1; j_gene: TRBJ2-7
CDR3aa: ASSGQGGGAGEQY; v_gene: TRBV28; j_gene: TRBJ2-7
CDR3aa: ASSLVAGAGEKLF; v_gene: TRBV7-9; j_gene: TRBJ1-4
CDR3aa: ASSYGSREQY; v_gene: TRBV12-3/TRBV12-4; j_gene: TRBJ2-7
CDR3aa: ASSPHPELAGAQYNEQF; v_gene: TRBV7-2; j_gene: TRBJ2-1
CDR3aa: ASSVQGGSGNTIY; v_gene: TRBV11-3; j_gene: TRBJ1-3
CDR3aa: ASSLARRQHNYGYT; v_gene: TRBV5-6; j_gene: TRBJ1-2
CDR3aa: ATSVGGSYGYT; v_gene: TRBV24-1; j_gene: TRBJ1-2
CDR3aa: ASSYTSGRTDTQY; v_gene: TRBV6-2/TRBV6-3; j_gene: TRBJ2-3
CDR3aa: ASSLIAGGVPQETQY; v_gene: TRBV7-2; j_gene: TRBJ2-5
CDR3aa: ASSTTGTGDEKLF; v_gene: TRBV19; j_gene: TRBJ1-4
CDR3aa: SVAPSGTDTQY; v_gene: TRBV29-1; j_gene: TRBJ2-3
CDR3aa: ASSLGGSYEQY; v_gene: TRBV2; j_gene: TRBJ2-7
CDR3aa: ASRQLAEIYNEQF; v_gene: TRBV27; j_gene: TRBJ2-1
CDR3aa: ASSSLGQYEQY; v_gene: TRBV5-6; j_gene: TRBJ2-7
CDR3aa: AISENLGQYGYT; v_gene: TRBV10-3; j_gene: TRBJ1-2
CDR3aa: ASSFQGTGANVLT; v_gene: TRBV5-6; j_gene: TRBJ2-6
CDR3aa: ASSPLIAGGGYNEQF; v_gene: TRBV3-1/TRBV3-2; j_gene: TRBJ2-1
CDR3aa: ASSPTSGGVNTGELF; v_gene: TRBV23-1; j_gene: TRBJ2-2
CDR3aa: ASSDLGTGGNNQPQH; v_gene: TRBV6-4; j_gene: TRBJ1-5
CDR3aa: ASSLGGYGNTIY; v_gene: TRBV28; j_gene: TRBJ1-3
CDR3aa: ASSPPREAGNTIY; v_gene: TRBV28; j_gene: TRBJ1-3
CDR3aa: ASSLDSSYNEQF; v_gene: TRBV28; j_gene: TRBJ2-1
CDR3aa: ASSTKGTGVYNEQF; v_gene: TRBV18; j_gene: TRBJ2-1
CDR3aa: ASSTRDTQETQY; v_gene: TRBV18; j_gene: TRBJ2-5
CDR3aa: ASSADILIGEQY; v_gene: TRBV5-1; j_gene: TRBJ2-7
CDR3aa: ASSPGTGPNEKLF; v_gene: TRBV7-9; j_gene: TRBJ1-4
CDR3aa: ASSLKTGGYEQY; v_gene: TRBV7-9; j_gene: TRBJ2-7
CDR3aa: ASSTQGQGSSPLH; v_gene: TRBV19; j_gene: TRBJ1-6
CDR3aa: ASSLGSNQPQH; v_gene: TRBV11-2; j_gene: TRBJ1-5
CDR3aa: ASSLGRVPSYEQY; v_gene: TRBV4-3; j_gene: TRBJ2-7
CDR3aa: ASSLGGSGYGYT; v_gene: TRBV7-2; j_gene: TRBJ1-2
CDR3aa: ASSLRAGTFNQPQH; v_gene: TRBV5-6; j_gene: TRBJ1-5
CDR3aa: ATSDPGGGRSPGELF; v_gene: TRBV24-1; j_gene: TRBJ2-2
CDR3aa: ASSTQSSGANVLT; v_gene: TRBV19; j_gene: TRBJ2-6
CDR3aa: ASSPGGGWTYEQY; v_gene: TRBV18; j_gene: TRBJ2-7
CDR3aa: ASRKGTGGFTPLH; v_gene: TRBV6-6; j_gene: TRBJ1-6
CDR3aa: ASSLTPYRGEGNTIY; v_gene: TRBV7-9; j_gene: TRBJ1-3
CDR3aa: ASSSRGQGMNYGYT; v_gene: TRBV11-2; j_gene: TRBJ1-2